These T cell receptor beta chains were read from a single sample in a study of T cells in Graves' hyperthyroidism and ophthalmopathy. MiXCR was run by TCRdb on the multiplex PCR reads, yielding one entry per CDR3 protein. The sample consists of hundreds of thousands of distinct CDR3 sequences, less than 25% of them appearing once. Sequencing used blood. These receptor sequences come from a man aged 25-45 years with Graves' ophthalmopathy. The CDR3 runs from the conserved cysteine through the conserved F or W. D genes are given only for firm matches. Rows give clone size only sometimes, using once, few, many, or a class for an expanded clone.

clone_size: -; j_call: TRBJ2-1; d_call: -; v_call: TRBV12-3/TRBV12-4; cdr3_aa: CASSLAGGAVGTNEQFF; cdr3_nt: TGTGCCAGCAGTTTAGCGGGCGGGGCTGTCGGGACGAATGAGCAGTTCTTC
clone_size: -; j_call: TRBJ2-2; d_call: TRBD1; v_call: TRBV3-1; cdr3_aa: CASSHAYTYRQGRAGELFF; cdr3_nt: TGTGCCAGCAGCCATGCGTATACCTACCGACAGGGGAGAGCCGGGGAGCTGTTTTTT
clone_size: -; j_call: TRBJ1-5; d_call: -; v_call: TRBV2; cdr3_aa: CASSEGQRSNQPQHF; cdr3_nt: TGTGCCAGCAGTGAAGGACAGAGAAGCAATCAGCCCCAGCATTTT
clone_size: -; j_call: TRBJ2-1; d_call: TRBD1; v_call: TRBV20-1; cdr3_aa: CSAVTGSYNEQFF; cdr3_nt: TGCAGTGCCGTGACAGGGAGCTACAATGAGCAGTTCTTC
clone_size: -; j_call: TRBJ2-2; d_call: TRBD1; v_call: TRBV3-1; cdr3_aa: CASSQEPGQGARTGELFF; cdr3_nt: TGTGCCAGCAGCCAAGAACCGGGACAGGGGGCTCGGACCGGGGAGCTGTTTTTT
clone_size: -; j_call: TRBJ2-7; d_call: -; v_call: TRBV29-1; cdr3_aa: CSVRTASPYEQYF; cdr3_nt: TGCAGCGTTAGGACAGCTAGTCCCTACGAGCAGTACTTC
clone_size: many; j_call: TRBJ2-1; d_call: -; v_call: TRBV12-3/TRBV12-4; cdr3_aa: CASRVAHNEQFF; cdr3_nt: TGTGCCAGCAGGGTAGCGCACAATGAGCAGTTCTTC
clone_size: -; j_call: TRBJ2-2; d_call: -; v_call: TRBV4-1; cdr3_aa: CASSRQLWDVNTGELFF; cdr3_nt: TGCGCCAGCAGCCGACAGCTTTGGGACGTGAACACCGGGGAGCTGTTTTTT
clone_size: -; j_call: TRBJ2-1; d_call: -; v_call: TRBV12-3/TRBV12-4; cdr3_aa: CASSSRDSHEQFF; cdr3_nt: TGTGCCAGCAGTTCCCGGGATAGTCATGAGCAGTTCTTC
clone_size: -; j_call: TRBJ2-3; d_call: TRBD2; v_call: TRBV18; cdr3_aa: CASSPGLAGVVADTQYF; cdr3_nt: TGTGCCAGCTCACCGGGACTAGCGGGAGTAGTGGCAGATACGCAGTATTTT
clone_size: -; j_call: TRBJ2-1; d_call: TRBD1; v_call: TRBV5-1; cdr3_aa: CASSLYGTGGVSVYNEQFF; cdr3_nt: TGCGCCAGCAGCTTATACGGGACAGGTGGAGTGTCTGTGTACAATGAGCAGTTCTTC
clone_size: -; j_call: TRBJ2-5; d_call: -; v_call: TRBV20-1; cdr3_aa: CSTRLWVRGRETQYF; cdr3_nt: TGCAGTACTAGACTTTGGGTCAGGGGGAGGGAGACCCAGTACTTC
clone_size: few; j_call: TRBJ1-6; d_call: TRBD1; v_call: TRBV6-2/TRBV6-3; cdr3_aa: CASSYSAGTGVGSPLHF; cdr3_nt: TGTGCCAGCAGTTACTCGGCCGGGACAGGGGTTGGGTCACCCCTCCACTTT
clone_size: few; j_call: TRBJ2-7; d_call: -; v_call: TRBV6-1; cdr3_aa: CASSTSRQGRWEQYF; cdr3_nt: TGTGCCAGCAGTACCTCCCGACAAGGTCGGTGGGAGCAGTACTTC
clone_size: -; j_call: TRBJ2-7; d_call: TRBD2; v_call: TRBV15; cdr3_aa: CATNRARRSGRGEQYF; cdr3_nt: TGTGCCACCAACAGAGCTCGAAGGAGCGGGAGGGGTGAGCAGTACTTC
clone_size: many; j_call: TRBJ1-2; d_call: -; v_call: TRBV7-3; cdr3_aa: CASSLEPASGYTF; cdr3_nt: TGTGCCAGCAGCTTAGAACCGGCAAGCGGCTACACCTTC
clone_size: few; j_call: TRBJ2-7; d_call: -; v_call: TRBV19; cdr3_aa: CASSMSSENSYEQYF; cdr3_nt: TGTGCCAGTAGTATGAGTAGCGAGAACTCCTACGAGCAGTACTTC
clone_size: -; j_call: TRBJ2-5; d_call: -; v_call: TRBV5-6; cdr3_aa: CASSSFRVGETQYF; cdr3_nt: TGTGCCAGCAGCTCATTCAGGGTGGGAGAGACCCAGTACTTC
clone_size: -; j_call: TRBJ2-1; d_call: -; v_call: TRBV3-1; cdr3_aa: CASSHLLVTNDEQFF; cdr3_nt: TGTGCCAGCAGCCACCTACTAGTCACCAATGATGAGCAGTTCTTC
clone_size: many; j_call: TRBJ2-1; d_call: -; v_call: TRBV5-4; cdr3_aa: CASSLVAGVGNEQFF; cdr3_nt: TGTGCCAGCAGCTTAGTGGCAGGGGTAGGCAATGAGCAGTTCTTC